This T cell receptor beta chain is from a study of prognosis after radiotherapy for stage I lung cancer. Study-wide background: Newly diagnosed primary stage I lung tumors occurred in roughly 13 patients, and oligometastatic NSCLC after surgical resection of the primary tumor occurred in five or six.

Two-round multiplex PCR, the amplification method, yielded TCR beta CDR3 from genomic DNA. First-round PCR used primers specific to each TRBV and TRBJ gene. One entry per CDR3 protein results from TCRdb running MiXCR on the multiplex PCR reads. The sample includes fewer than 40,000 distinct CDR3 sequences, around 30% of them seen just once. CDR3 length: 15 residues. J gave up 3 bases and V 0 bases, and 4 bases lay outside the gene matches. Germline values: CDR1 MNHNY, CDR2 SVGAGI (reference sequence). Details on this clonotype: Just one base apart from a much larger clone, this may be a read error.

The material sequenced was PBMCs, taken before or after stereotactic body radiation therapy (not recorded which). This chain joins TRBV6-6 and TRBJ2-5; 7 positions agree with TRBD2. This clonotype was sampled from a donor at least 50 years old with non-small cell lung cancer. The CDR3 DNA is TGTGCCAGCAGTTACTCGTTTGGGACTAAAGAGACCCAGTACTTC. Protein product: CASSYSFGTKETQYF.